The 5 T cell receptor beta chains presented below share a single source sample, sequenced in a study of blood T cells in healthy people across ages. For the second PCR, which ran for about 6 to 11 cycles, a sample-barcoded 5' primer and a J-beta primer mix were used. From the 5' RACE reads, TCRdb called clonotypes with MiXCR, one entry per CDR3 protein. Altogether over 700,000 distinct CDR3 sequences are present, about 25% being singletons, with the ten largest covering more than 8%. These data were also reused for a study on T cells of mothers and their children.

The source material was blood. These receptors all stem from a boy younger than 18 in good health.

Notes on this clonotype: The junction differs from germline at one of its ends, possibly a read error. V usage is TRBV12-3 or TRBV12-4 and J usage is TRBJ1-2; D gene ambiguous. The CDR3 is 14 amino acids. In DNA form, the CDR3 reads TGTGCCAGCAGTTTCTTCTTGCAGGACCTATGGCTTAACTTC. Its protein product is CASSFFLQDLWLNF.

There are a few counts of this clonotype. The chain recombines TRBV5-5 with TRBJ2-5; no firm D call. Trimming took off 4 bases at V and 2 bases at J, with 9 bases between the two ends. The germline V gene encodes CDR1 SGHKS and CDR2 YYEKEE (reference sequence). The length of the CDR3 is 13 residues. CDR3: CASSTPNQETQYF. DNA for the CDR3: TGTGCCAGCAGCACCCCTAATCAAGAGACCCAGTACTTC.

In its sample, this clonotype was seen a few times. The CDR3 is CASSDSKLAGSTSTDTQYF. The DNA of the CDR3 is TGTGCCAGCAGTGACTCGAAACTAGCGGGGTCAACTAGCACAGATACGCAGTATTTT. The chain recombines TRBV6-4 with TRBJ2-3; TRBD2 aligns across 10 bases. V trimming: 0 bases; J trimming: 0 bases; junction bases outside the gene matches: 9. Germline values: CDR1 MRHNA, CDR2 SNTAGT. The CDR3 spans 19 residues.

The chain combines TRBV6-4 with TRBJ2-2; a weak D match, TRBD2 (5 bases). There are 14 residues in the CDR3. V lost 4 bases to trimming and J lost 2 bases, with 8 bases between them. Germline CDR1 reads MRHNA; CDR2 reads SNTAGT. Written as DNA, the CDR3 is TGTGCCAGCAGTGCGGAGGCAAACACCGGGGAGCTGTTTTTT. Protein sequence: CASSAEANTGELFF.

This clonotype came up many times. This chain links TRBV9 with TRBJ2-1; D remains unclear. This CDR3 contains 19 residues. The V end was cut by 0 bases, the J end by 0 bases, with 19 bases between. The germline V gene has CDR1 SGDLS and CDR2 YYNGEE. CDR3 region: CASSVAPPGEDSSYNEQFF. The CDR3 DNA sequence: TGTGCCAGCAGCGTAGCACCGCCCGGTGAGGATAGCTCCTACAATGAGCAGTTCTTC.